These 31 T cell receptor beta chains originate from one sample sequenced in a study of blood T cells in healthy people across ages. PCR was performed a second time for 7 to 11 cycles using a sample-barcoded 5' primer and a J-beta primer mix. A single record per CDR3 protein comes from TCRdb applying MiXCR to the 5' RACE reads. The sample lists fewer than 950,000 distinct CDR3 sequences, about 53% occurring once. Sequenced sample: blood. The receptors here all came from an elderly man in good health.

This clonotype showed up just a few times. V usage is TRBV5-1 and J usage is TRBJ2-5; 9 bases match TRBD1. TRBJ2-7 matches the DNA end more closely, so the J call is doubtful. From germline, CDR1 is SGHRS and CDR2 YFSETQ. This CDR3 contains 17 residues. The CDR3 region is CASSWTGASVSGYEQYF. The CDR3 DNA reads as TGCGCCAGCAGTTGGACAGGGGCGAGTGTTAGCGGCTACGAGCAGTACTTC.

The CDR3 bases are TGCAGTGCCGTAGGAACCGGGGAGCTGTTTTTT. Translation gives CSAVGTGELFF. The V call is TRBV20-1, the J call TRBJ2-2; no firm D call. This CDR3 has 11 amino acids. In germline, CDR1 is DFQATT, CDR2 SNEGSKA (reference sequence). V gave up 6 bases and J gave up 5 bases, with 7 bases separating them.

CDR3 coding DNA: TGTGCCAGCAGCACCGCGCGGAATGCAAATGAGCAGTTCTTC. It codes for CASSTARNANEQFF. The chain has TRBV7-3 and TRBJ2-1, with D unclear. V lost 5 bases and J 7 bases, leaving 15 bases between the germline ends. CDR1 and CDR2 (germline): SGHTA, FQGTGA. This CDR3 region has 14 residues.

The CDR3 bases are TGTGCCAGCAGTTCGACAGGGGCGACAAACTATGGCTACACCTTC. Translation: CASSSTGATNYGYTF. This chain connects TRBV6-2 or TRBV6-3 to TRBJ1-2; 8 bases align to TRBD1. J gave up 2 bases and V 4 bases, and 6 bases lay outside the gene matches. The germline V gene encodes CDR1 MNHEY and CDR2 SVGEGT. The length of the CDR3 is 15 residues.

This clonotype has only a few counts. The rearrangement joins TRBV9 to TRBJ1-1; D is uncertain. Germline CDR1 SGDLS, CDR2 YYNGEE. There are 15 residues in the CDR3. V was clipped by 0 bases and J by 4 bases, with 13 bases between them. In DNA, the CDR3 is TGTGCCAGCAGCGTAGGGGCCAGTCCTTCCACTGAAGCTTTCTTT. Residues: CASSVGASPSTEAFF.

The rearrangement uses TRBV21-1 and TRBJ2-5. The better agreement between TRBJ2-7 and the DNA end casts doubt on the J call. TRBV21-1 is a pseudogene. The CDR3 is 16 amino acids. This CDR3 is CASREMAQFLTYEQYF. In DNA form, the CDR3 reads TGTGCCAGCAGGGAAATGGCACAGTTTCTTACCTACGAGCAGTACTTC.

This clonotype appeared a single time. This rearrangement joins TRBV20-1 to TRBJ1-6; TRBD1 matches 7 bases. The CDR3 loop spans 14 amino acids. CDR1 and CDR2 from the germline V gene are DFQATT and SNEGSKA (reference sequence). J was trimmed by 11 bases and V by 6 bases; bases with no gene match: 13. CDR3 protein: CSARITGVMPPLHF. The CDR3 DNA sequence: TGCAGTGCACGAATAACAGGGGTCATGCCACCCCTCCACTTT.

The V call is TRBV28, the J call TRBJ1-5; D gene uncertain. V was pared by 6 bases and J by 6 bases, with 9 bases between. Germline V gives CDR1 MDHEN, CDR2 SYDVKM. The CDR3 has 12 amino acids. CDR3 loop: CASSPLVQPQHF. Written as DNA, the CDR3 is TGTGCCAGCAGCCCCCTAGTTCAGCCCCAGCATTTT.

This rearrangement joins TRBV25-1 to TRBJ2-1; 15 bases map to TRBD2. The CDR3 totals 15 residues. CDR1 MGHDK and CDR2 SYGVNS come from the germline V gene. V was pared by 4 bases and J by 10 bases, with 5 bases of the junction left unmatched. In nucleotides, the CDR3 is TGTGCCAGCAGTGGGGGACTAGCGGGAGGTTGGGAGCAGTTCTTC. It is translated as CASSGGLAGGWEQFF.

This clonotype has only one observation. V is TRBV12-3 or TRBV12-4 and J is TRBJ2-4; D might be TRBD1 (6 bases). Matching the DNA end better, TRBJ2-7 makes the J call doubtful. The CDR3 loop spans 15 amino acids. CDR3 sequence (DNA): TGTGCCGGCCCCTCGCCTCAGGGGACCCACTACGAGCAGTACTTC. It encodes CAGPSPQGTHYEQYF.

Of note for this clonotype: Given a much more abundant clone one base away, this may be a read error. The CDR3 bases are TGTGCCAGCAGCCCTGGGGGACTAGGGGATGAGCAGTACTTC. It translates to CASSPGGLGDEQYF. This chain joins TRBV7-2 and TRBJ2-7; 8 nucleotides line up with TRBD2. V shed 5 bases and J 7 bases; nucleotides not matched to a gene: 10. The CDR3 totals 14 residues. The germline V gene has CDR1 SGHTA and CDR2 FQGNSA.

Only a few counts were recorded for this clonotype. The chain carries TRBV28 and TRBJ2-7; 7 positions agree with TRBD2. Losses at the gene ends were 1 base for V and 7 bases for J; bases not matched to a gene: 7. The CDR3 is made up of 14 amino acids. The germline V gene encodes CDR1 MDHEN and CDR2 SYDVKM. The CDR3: CASSLSEMGGEQYF. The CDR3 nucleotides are TGTGCCAGCAGTTTATCCGAGATGGGAGGGGAGCAGTACTTC.

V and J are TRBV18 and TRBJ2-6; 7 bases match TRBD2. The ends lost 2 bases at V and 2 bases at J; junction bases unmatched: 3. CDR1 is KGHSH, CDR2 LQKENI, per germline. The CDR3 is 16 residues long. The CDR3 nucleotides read TGTGCCAGCTCACCATTCGGGGGGACTGGGGCCAACGTCCTGACTTTC. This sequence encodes CASSPFGGTGANVLTF.

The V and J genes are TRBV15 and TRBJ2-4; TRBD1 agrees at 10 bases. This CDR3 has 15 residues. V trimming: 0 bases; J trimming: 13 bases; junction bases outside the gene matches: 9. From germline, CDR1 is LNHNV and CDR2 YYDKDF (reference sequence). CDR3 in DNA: TGTGCCACCAGCAGAGATCTCTTCGGACAGGGGGAGCAGTACTTC. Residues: CATSRDLFGQGEQYF.

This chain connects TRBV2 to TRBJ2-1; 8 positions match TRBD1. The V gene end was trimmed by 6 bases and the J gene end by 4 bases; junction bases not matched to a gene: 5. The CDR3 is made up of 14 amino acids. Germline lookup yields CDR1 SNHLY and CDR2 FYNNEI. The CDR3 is CASRDRGPYNEQFF. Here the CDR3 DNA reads TGTGCCAGCAGAGACAGGGGACCATACAATGAGCAGTTCTTC.

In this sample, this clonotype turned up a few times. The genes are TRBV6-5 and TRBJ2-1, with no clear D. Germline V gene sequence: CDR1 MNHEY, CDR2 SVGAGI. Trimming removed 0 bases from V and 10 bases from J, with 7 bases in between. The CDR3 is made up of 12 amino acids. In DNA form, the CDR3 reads TGTGCCAGCAGTTACTCGAAAGGCGAGCAGTTCTTC. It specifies CASSYSKGEQFF.

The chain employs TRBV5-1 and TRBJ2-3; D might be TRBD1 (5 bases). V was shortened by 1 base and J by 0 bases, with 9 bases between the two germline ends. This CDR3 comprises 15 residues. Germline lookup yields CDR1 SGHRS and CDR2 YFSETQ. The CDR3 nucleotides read TGCGCCAGCAGCTTGCAGGGTGTGAGCACAGATACGCAGTATTTT. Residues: CASSLQGVSTDTQYF.

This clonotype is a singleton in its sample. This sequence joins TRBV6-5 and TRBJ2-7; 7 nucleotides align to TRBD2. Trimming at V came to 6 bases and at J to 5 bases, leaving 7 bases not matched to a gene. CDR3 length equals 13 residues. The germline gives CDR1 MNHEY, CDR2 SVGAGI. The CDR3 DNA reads TGTGCCAGCAGGATGGGGGGGAGGCACGAGCAGTACTTC. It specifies CASRMGGRHEQYF.

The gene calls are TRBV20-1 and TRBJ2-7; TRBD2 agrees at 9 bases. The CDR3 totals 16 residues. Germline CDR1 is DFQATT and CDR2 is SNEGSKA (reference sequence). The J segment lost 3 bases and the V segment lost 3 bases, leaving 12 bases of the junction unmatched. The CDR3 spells CSASRVSGLAIYEQYF. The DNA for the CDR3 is TGCAGTGCTAGTCGAGTTTCTGGACTAGCGATCTACGAGCAGTACTTC.

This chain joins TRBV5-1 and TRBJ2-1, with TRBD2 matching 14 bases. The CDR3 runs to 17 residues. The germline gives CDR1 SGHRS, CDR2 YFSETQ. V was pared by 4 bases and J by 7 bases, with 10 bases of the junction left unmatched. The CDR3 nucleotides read TGCGCCAGCAGCCACGGGACTAGCGGGAGTACGGGTAATGAGCAGTTCTTC. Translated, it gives CASSHGTSGSTGNEQFF.

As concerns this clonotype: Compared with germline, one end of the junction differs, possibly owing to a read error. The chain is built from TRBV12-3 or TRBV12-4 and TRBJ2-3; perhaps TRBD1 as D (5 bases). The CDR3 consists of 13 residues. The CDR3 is CANSRGGTDTEYF. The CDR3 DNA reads TGTGCTAATTCAAGGGGCGGCACAGATACGGAGTATTTT.

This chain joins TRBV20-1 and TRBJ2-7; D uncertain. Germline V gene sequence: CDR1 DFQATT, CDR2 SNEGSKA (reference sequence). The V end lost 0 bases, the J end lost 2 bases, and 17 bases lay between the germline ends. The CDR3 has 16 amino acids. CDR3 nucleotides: TGCAGTGCTAGAGATATCGGATCTCTATCCCCCTACGAGCAGTACTTC. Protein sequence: CSARDIGSLSPYEQYF.

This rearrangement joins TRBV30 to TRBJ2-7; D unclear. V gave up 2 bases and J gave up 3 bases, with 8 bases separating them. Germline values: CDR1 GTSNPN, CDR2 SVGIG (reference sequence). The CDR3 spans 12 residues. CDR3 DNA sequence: TGTGCCTGGAGTAGGTCTTACTACGAGCAGTACTTC. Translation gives CAWSRSYYEQYF.

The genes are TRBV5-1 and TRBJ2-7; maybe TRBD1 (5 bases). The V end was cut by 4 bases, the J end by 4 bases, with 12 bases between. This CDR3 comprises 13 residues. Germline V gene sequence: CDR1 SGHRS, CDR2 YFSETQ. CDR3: CASSKDRKYEQYF. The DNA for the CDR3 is TGCGCCAGCAGCAAAGACAGAAAATACGAGCAGTACTTC.

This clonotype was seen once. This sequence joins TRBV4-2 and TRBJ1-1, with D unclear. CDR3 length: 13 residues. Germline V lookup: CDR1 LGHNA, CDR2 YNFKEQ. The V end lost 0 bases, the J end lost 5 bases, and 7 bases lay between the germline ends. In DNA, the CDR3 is TGTGCCAGCAGCCAAGAGAAACCGACTGAAGCTTTCTTT. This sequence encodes CASSQEKPTEAFF.

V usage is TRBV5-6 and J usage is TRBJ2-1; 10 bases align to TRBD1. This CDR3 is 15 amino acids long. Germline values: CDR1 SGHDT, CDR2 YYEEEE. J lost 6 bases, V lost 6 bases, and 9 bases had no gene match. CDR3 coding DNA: TGTGCCAGCAACCCGAGGTGGACAGGGGGCAATGAGCAGTTCTTC. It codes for CASNPRWTGGNEQFF.

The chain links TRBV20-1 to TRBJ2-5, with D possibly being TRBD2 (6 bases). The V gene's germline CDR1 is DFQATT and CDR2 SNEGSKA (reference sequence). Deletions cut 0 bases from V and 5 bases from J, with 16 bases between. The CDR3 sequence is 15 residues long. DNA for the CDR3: TGCAGTGCTAGAGATGCTAGCGTGGCGGGGGAGACCCAGTACTTC. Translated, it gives CSARDASVAGETQYF.

Here the CDR3 reads CSAREAGHYNEQFF. CDR3 nucleotides: TGCAGTGCTAGAGAAGCGGGGCACTACAATGAGCAGTTCTTC. The V call is TRBV20-1, the J call TRBJ2-1, with 7 bases lining up with TRBD2. CDR1 and CDR2 (germline): DFQATT, SNEGSKA (reference sequence). V trimming: 0 bases; J trimming: 3 bases; junction bases outside the gene matches: 2. The CDR3 covers 14 residues.

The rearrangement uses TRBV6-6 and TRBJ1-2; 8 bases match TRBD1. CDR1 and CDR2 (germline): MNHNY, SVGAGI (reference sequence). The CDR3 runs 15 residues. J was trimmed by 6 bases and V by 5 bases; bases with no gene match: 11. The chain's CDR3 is CASSRSQGAANGYTF. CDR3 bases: TGTGCCAGCAGTCGCTCCCAGGGGGCAGCGAATGGCTACACCTTC.

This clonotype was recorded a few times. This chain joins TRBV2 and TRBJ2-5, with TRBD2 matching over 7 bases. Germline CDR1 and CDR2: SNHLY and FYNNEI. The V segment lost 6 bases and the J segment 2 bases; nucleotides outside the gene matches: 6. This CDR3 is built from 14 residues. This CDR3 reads CASRASGLQETQYF. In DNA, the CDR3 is TGTGCCAGCAGGGCTAGCGGCTTGCAAGAGACCCAGTACTTC.

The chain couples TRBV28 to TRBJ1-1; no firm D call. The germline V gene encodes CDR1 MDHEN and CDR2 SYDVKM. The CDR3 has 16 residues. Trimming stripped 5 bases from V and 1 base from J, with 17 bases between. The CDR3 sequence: CASSPLGSGSNTEAFF. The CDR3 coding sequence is TGTGCCAGCAGTCCCCTAGGGTCGGGGTCGAACACTGAAGCTTTCTTT. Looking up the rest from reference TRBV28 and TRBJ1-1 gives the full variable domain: DVKVTQSSRYLVKRTGEKVFLECVQDMDHENMFWYRQDPGLGLRLIYFSYDVKMKEKGDIPEGYSVSREKKERFSLILESASTNQTSMYLCASSPLGSGSNTEAFFGQGTRLTVV.